The 18 T cell receptor beta chains reported below all come from one sample, sequenced in a study of T cells in Graves' hyperthyroidism and ophthalmopathy. From RNA transcripts, TCR beta CDR3 regions were amplified. HTBI primers were the set used in a first-round RT-PCR of the TCR CDR3. TCRdb itself ran the multiplex PCR reads through MiXCR, one entry per CDR3 protein. This sample has approximately 620,000 distinct CDR3 sequences, with around 15% found just once. Sequencing input: blood. The receptors derive from a middle-aged woman with Graves' ophthalmopathy.

The CDR3 coding sequence is TGTGCCAGCACCCGCGGAGGGCTTATGAAGGGCTACACCTTC. Its protein is CASTRGGLMKGYTF. The chain employs TRBV5-4 and TRBJ1-2; D not certain. Germline V gene sequence: CDR1 SGHNT, CDR2 YYREEE (reference sequence). V was clipped by 6 bases and J by 8 bases, with 20 bases between them. CDR3 size: 14 residues.

In its sample, this clonotype was seen a few times. This sequence joins TRBV28 and TRBJ1-4; D call uncertain. This CDR3 comprises 12 residues. CDR1 is MDHEN, CDR2 SYDVKM, per germline. V lost 8 bases and J lost 4, with 8 bases in between. The CDR3: CASGHFNEKLFF. The CDR3 DNA sequence: TGTGCCAGCGGGCACTTTAATGAAAAACTGTTTTTT.

The chain combines TRBV27 with TRBJ2-1; D is tentatively TRBD1 or TRBD2 (5 bases each). The CDR3 runs 16 residues. Trimming shortened V by 2 bases and J by 2 bases, and 13 bases separated the two germline ends. Germline lookup yields CDR1 MNHEY and CDR2 SMNVEV (reference sequence). The CDR3 protein is CASSLAAGAAYNEQFF. The CDR3, as DNA: TGTGCCAGCAGTTTAGCCGCCGGGGCCGCCTACAATGAGCAGTTCTTC.

There are many counts of this clonotype. The chain joins TRBV11-2 to TRBJ1-2, with no clear D. The V gene's germline CDR1 is SGHAT and CDR2 FQNNGV. The CDR3 sequence is 14 residues long. V was clipped by 3 bases and J by 8 bases, with 16 bases between them. CDR3 region: CASSLGSFIDGYTF. The CDR3 coding sequence is TGTGCCAGCAGCTTGGGGAGTTTTATAGACGGCTACACCTTC.

This clonotype was found many times. This chain connects TRBV20-1 to TRBJ2-7, with D perhaps given as TRBD1 or TRBD2 (5 bases each). The germline V and J ends were trimmed by 1 base and 4 bases, with 14 bases remaining between them. The CDR3 spans 14 residues. Germline V lookup: CDR1 DFQATT, CDR2 SNEGSKA (reference sequence). CDR3 protein: CSARVGGLGYEQYF. Written as DNA, the CDR3 is TGCAGTGCTAGAGTTGGGGGTTTGGGGTACGAGCAGTACTTC.

This clonotype was detected only once. The genes are TRBV6-1 and TRBJ2-5; TRBD1 matches at 7 bases. The CDR3 has 14 amino acids. V dropped 6 bases and J dropped 10; count of bases not matched to a gene: 14. Per germline, CDR1 MNHNS and CDR2 SASEGT. This CDR3 reads CASRESGTADVQYF. In nucleotides, the CDR3 is TGTGCCAGCAGGGAATCCGGGACAGCTGACGTCCAGTACTTC.

This clonotype has ten or more counts. V is TRBV27 and J is TRBJ2-3; D remains unclear. Germline CDR1 and CDR2: MNHEY and SMNVEV (reference sequence). The CDR3 has 15 residues. Between the trimmed V and J ends, which lost 3 bases and 0 bases, there was a span of 10 bases. The CDR3 is CASSLWATSTDTQYF. CDR3 nucleotides: TGTGCCAGCAGTTTGTGGGCAACTAGCACAGATACGCAGTATTTT.

About this clonotype: This may stem from a read error, because a much larger clone lies one nucleotide away. This chain uses TRBV12-3 or TRBV12-4 with TRBJ1-1, with D tentatively TRBD1 (6 bases). This CDR3 comprises 13 residues. V dropped 7 bases and J dropped 11 bases, with 20 bases sitting between them. The CDR3 nucleotides are TGTGCCAGCATCCCGCAAGGGGGTCGGAACGCTTTCTTT. This gives the protein CASIPQGGRNAFF.

Comment on this clonotype: This sequence may be a read error, since a much larger clone differs from it by one base. The chain joins TRBV6-1 to TRBJ1-1, with D unclear. V was shortened by 5 bases and J by 1 base, with 11 bases between the two germline ends. Germline V gene data show CDR1 as MNHNS and CDR2 as SASEGT. This CDR3 has 14 amino acids. CDR3 sequence: CASSSHSGNTEAFF. The CDR3 DNA reads as TGTGCCAGCAGTTCACACAGTGGGAACACTGAAGCTTTCTTT.

This clonotype showed up many times. The J gene is TRBJ1-2, the V gene TRBV30; D call uncertain. The V and J ends lost 3 bases and 0 bases respectively, with 14 bases between them. The CDR3 covers 15 residues. Germline CDR1 is GTSNPN and CDR2 is SVGIG (reference sequence). The CDR3 spells CAWRPRYTTNYGYTF. In nucleotides, the CDR3 is TGTGCCTGGAGACCCCGATACACCACTAACTATGGCTACACCTTC.

This clonotype has a count of ten or more. The chain links TRBV28 to TRBJ2-5, with 9 bases aligning to TRBD2. The V segment lost 4 bases and the J segment 0 bases; nucleotides outside the gene matches: 6. CDR3 length: 16 amino acids. CDR1 and CDR2 (germline): MDHEN, SYDVKM. The CDR3 reads CASSSLTSGYQETQYF. The CDR3 DNA reads as TGTGCCAGCAGTTCTCTGACTAGCGGTTACCAAGAGACCCAGTACTTC.

The chain couples TRBV4-1 to TRBJ1-4; D unresolved. The V and J ends lost 5 bases and 0 bases respectively, with 7 bases between them. This CDR3 has 14 amino acids. Germline CDR1 and CDR2: MGHRA and YSYEKL. The CDR3 coding sequence is TGCGCCAGCAGCGACCTTGCAACTAATGAAAAACTGTTTTTT. It encodes CASSDLATNEKLFF.

This clonotype was picked up a small number of times. This chain uses TRBV6-1 with TRBJ2-7; D remains ambiguous. V shed 5 bases and J shed 5 bases, with 13 bases lying between them. The CDR3 is 13 amino acids. Germline loops: CDR1 MNHNS, CDR2 SASEGT. This CDR3 reads CASSNPAIHEQYF. The DNA of the CDR3 is TGTGCCAGCAGTAATCCGGCAATTCACGAGCAGTACTTC.

This clonotype was detected many times. The chain carries TRBV28 and TRBJ2-6, with 7 bases lining up with TRBD1. J was trimmed by 0 bases and V by 7 bases; bases with no gene match: 6. CDR3 length: 16 amino acids. Germline V CDR1 and CDR2: MDHEN, SYDVKM. CDR3 protein: CASKTGSYSGANVLTF. DNA of the CDR3: TGTGCCAGCAAGACAGGGTCCTACTCTGGGGCCAACGTCCTGACTTTC.

The chain combines TRBV19 with TRBJ2-1; 9 bases match TRBD2. The CDR3 loop spans 15 amino acids. CDR1 is LNHDA, CDR2 SQIVND, per germline (reference sequence). V dropped 4 bases and J dropped 6; count of bases not matched to a gene: 7. The CDR3 spells CASSTRRGGRNEQFF. Written as DNA, the CDR3 is TGTGCCAGTAGTACCCGGCGGGGGGGGCGCAATGAGCAGTTCTTC.

The rearrangement links TRBV10-3 to TRBJ1-1; D possibly corresponds to TRBD1 (5 bases). Trimming took off 10 bases at V and 2 bases at J, with 14 bases between the two ends. This CDR3 has 13 residues. The germline V gene encodes CDR1 ENHRY and CDR2 SYGVKD. This CDR3 reads CATGNLINTEAFF. CDR3 in DNA: TGTGCCACAGGGAACCTCATAAACACTGAAGCTTTCTTT.

Of note for this clonotype: Just one base apart from a much larger clone, this may be a read error. The chain couples TRBV3-1 to TRBJ2-1, with a weak D call TRBD1 (5 bases). The CDR3 loop spans 14 amino acids. Germline assignment: CDR1 LGHDT and CDR2 YNNKEL (reference sequence). CDR3 protein: CARSRTGAHNEQFF. The CDR3 bases are TGTGCCAGAAGCCGTACAGGCGCCCACAATGAGCAGTTCTTC.

Many counts were recorded for this clonotype. The chain has TRBV6-1 and TRBJ2-7, with 8 bases matching TRBD2. With V trimmed by 5 bases and J by 5 bases, 8 bases remained unmatched. CDR1 and CDR2 from the germline V gene are MNHNS and SASEGT. The CDR3 runs 14 residues. As DNA, the CDR3 is TGTGCCAGCAGTCGCGGGATAGCGGGAAACGAGCAGTACTTC. Residues: CASSRGIAGNEQYF.